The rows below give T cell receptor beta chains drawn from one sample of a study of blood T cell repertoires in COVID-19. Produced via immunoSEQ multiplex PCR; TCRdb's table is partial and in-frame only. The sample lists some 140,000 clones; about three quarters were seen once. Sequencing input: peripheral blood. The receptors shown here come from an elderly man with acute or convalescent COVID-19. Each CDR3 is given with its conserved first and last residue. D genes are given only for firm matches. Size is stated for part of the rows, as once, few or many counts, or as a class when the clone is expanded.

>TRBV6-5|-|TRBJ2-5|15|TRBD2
CASRAGLAGQETQYF
TGTGCCAGCAGAGCCGGACTAGCGGGACAAGAGACCCAGTACTTC
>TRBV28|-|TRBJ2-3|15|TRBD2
CASSLKDGGRGVQYF
TGTGCCAGCAGTTTAAAGGATGGTGGGCGGGGGGTCCAGTATTTT
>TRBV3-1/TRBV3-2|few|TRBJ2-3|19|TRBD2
CASSYGLAGGISQTDTQYF
TGTGCCAGCAGTTACGGACTAGCGGGGGGCATCTCCCAAACAGATACGCAGTATTTT
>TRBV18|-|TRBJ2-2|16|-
CASSPPSGVYAGELFF
TGTGCCAGCTCACCACCGTCGGGAGTTTACGCCGGGGAGCTGTTTTTT
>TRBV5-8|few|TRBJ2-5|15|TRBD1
CASSKHRGAMETQYF
TGTGCCAGCAGCAAACACAGGGGCGCGATGGAGACCCAGTACTTC
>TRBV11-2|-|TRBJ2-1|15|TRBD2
CASSQLAGAALEQFF
TGTGCCAGCAGCCAGTTAGCGGGGGCCGCGTTGGAGCAGTTCTTC
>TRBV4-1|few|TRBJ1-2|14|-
CASSDRRYNYGYTF
TGCGCCAGCAGCGACAGGCGATATAACTATGGCTACACCTTC
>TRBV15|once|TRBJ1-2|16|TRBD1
CATSRDVTGGHYGYTF
TGTGCCACCAGCAGAGATGTGACAGGGGGCCACTATGGCTACACCTTC
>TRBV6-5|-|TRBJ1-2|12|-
CASSSSNYGYTF
TGTGCCAGCAGTTCCTCTAACTATGGCTACACCTTC
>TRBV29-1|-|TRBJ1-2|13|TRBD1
CSVETGGDYGYTF
TGCAGCGTCGAGACAGGGGGCGACTATGGCTACACCTTC
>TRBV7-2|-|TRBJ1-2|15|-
CASTPDASVNYGYTF
TGTGCCAGCACCCCCGATGCCAGTGTTAACTATGGCTACACCTTC
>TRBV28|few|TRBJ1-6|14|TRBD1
CASNSGQVNSPLHF
TGTGCCAGCAACTCGGGACAGGTGAATTCACCCCTCCACTTT
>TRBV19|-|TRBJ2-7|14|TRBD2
CASSRTSGDYEQYF
TGTGCCAGTAGTAGGACTAGCGGGGACTACGAGCAGTACTTC
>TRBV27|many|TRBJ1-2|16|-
CASSFGGTEKTMGYTF
TGTGCCAGCAGTTTCGGCGGGACGGAAAAAACTATGGGCTACACCTTC
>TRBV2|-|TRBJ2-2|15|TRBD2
CASRERGANTGELFF
TGTGCCAGCAGGGAGCGGGGAGCGAACACCGGGGAGCTGTTTTTT
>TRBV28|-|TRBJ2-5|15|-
CASSPSRRGKETQYF
TGTGCCAGCAGTCCGTCTAGAAGGGGGAAAGAGACCCAGTACTTC
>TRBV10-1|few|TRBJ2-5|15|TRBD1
CASSESGQAIETQYF
TGCGCCAGCAGTGAATCGGGACAGGCCATAGAGACCCAGTACTTC
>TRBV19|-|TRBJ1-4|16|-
CASSRRKGATNEKLFF
TGTGCCAGTAGTAGGCGAAAGGGGGCAACTAATGAAAAACTGTTTTTT
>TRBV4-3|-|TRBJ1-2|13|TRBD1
CASSRTGTAGYTF
TGCGCCAGCAGCCGGACCGGGACAGCAGGCTACACCTTC
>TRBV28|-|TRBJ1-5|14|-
CASLTGNSNQPQHF
TGTGCCAGCTTAACAGGGAATAGCAATCAGCCCCAGCATTTT
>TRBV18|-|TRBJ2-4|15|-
CASFLGAIAKNIQYF
TGTGCCAGCTTTTTGGGGGCCATAGCCAAAAACATTCAGTACTTC
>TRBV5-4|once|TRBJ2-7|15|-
CASSLGGQIPYEQYF
TGTGCCAGCAGCTTGGGGGGACAAATTCCCTACGAGCAGTACTTC
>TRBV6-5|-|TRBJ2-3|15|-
CASSYGGRGADTQYF
TGTGCCAGCAGTTACGGGGGCCGGGGTGCAGATACGCAGTATTTT
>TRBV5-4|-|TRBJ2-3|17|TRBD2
CASNIFGLRGGTDTQYF
TGTGCCAGCAACATCTTCGGTCTGCGGGGGGGCACAGATACGCAGTATTTT
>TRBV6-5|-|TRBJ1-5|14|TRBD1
CASTKTGENQPQHF
TGTGCCAGCACCAAAACAGGGGAAAATCAGCCCCAGCATTTT
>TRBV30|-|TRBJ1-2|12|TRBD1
CAWRGDSGGYTF
TGTGCCTGGCGAGGGGACAGTGGTGGCTACACCTTC
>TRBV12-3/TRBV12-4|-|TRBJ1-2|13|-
CASSFGGARGYTF
TGTGCCAGCAGTTTCGGGGGGGCCCGGGGCTACACCTTC
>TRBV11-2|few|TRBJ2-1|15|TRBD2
CASRVSGGAGNEQFF
TGTGCCAGCAGAGTTAGCGGGGGGGCCGGGAATGAGCAGTTCTTC
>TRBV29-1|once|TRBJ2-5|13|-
CSVDRRDQETQYF
TGCAGCGTTGATAGGAGAGATCAAGAGACCCAGTACTTC
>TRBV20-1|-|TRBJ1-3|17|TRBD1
CSASGTPDRISGNTIYF
TGCAGTGCTAGTGGTACCCCGGACAGGATCTCTGGAAACACCATATATTTT
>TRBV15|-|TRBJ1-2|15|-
CATSREQGYNYGYTF
TGTGCCACCAGCAGAGAACAGGGCTACAACTATGGCTACACCTTC
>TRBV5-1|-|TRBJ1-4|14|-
CASSLEPGPEKLFF
TGCGCCAGCAGCTTGGAGCCAGGTCCTGAAAAACTGTTTTTT
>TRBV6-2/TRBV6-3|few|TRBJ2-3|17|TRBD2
CASSYSTSGGARDTQYF
TGTGCCAGCAGTTACTCGACTAGCGGGGGGGCCAGAGATACGCAGTATTTT
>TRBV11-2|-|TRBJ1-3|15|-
CASSRTSLSGNTIYF
TGTGCCAGCAGCCGGACTTCCCTCTCTGGAAACACCATATATTTT
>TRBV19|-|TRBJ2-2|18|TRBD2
CASTNQRGMFANTGELFF
TGTGCCAGTACGAACCAGCGGGGGATGTTCGCGAACACCGGGGAGCTGTTTTTT
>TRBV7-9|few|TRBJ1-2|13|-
CASSPGANYGYTF
TGTGCCAGCAGCCCCGGAGCTAACTATGGCTACACCTTC
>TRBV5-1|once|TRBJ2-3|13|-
CASSWLATDTQYF
TGCGCCAGCAGCTGGTTAGCCACAGATACGCAGTATTTT
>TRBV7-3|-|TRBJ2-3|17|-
CASSLMSSPGSTDTQYF
TGTGCCAGCAGCTTAATGAGCTCGCCAGGCAGCACAGATACGCAGTATTTT
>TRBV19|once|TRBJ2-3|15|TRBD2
CASSMGGAGAHTQYF
TGTGCCAGTAGTATGGGTGGAGCGGGGGCACATACGCAGTATTTT
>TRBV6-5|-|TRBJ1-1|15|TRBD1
CASSSDREMNTEAFF
TGTGCCAGCAGCTCCGACAGGGAAATGAACACTGAAGCTTTCTTT
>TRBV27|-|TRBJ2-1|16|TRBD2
CASSLRTPRGVNEQFF
TGTGCCAGCAGTTTGCGGACACCTCGGGGGGTCAATGAGCAGTTCTTC
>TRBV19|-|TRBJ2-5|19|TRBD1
CASSIGAPPGTGGQETQYF
TGTGCCAGTAGTATAGGTGCCCCCCCCGGGACAGGGGGGCAAGAGACCCAGTACTTC
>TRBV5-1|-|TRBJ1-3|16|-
CASSLNREVSGNTIYF
TGCGCCAGCAGCTTAAACAGGGAAGTCTCTGGAAACACCATATATTTT
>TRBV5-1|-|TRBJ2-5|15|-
CASSLAQGKLETQYF
TGCGCCAGCAGCTTGGCCCAGGGGAAGCTAGAGACCCAGTACTTC
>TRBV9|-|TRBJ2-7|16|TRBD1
CASSPRGGTGNYEQYF
TGTGCCAGCAGCCCAAGAGGGGGGACAGGGAACTACGAGCAGTACTTC
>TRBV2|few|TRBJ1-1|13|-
CASSREEDTEAFF
TGTGCCAGCAGTCGGGAGGAGGACACTGAAGCTTTCTTT
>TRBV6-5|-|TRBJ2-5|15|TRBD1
CASSYGGTGEETQYF
TGTGCCAGCAGTTACGGGGGGACAGGGGAAGAGACCCAGTACTTC
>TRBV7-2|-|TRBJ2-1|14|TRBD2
CASTLRHLGGIQFF
TGTGCCAGCACCCTTAGGCACCTGGGGGGGATTCAGTTCTTC
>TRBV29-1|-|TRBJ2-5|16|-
CSVAPLRARHQETQYF
TGCAGCGTCGCCCCCTTGAGGGCTAGGCACCAAGAGACCCAGTACTTC
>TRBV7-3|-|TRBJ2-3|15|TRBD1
CASSLDAGGGYTQYF
TGTGCCAGCAGCTTAGACGCAGGGGGCGGATATACGCAGTATTTT